Below, 29 T cell receptor beta chains from the same sample are listed, as sequenced in a study of blood T cell repertoires in COVID-19 (dated by TCRdb to the early 2020s). The receptor library was made with the immunoSEQ multiplex PCR assay. TCRdb took over this immuneACCESS table, retaining in-frame rearrangements with V and J assigned. Such tables are incomplete; in checked studies, under half of the missing clones stem from an unresolved V gene, and the remainder is unexplained. This sample holds under 85,000 clones; around four fifths were observed only once. The top ten hold around 39% of the sample. Material: peripheral blood. These receptors originate from an elderly man with active or convalescent COVID-19.

The chain's CDR3 is CASSIASGDNSPLHF. CDR3 in DNA: TGTGCCAGTAGTATAGCTAGCGGCGATAATTCACCCCTCCACTTT. The chain couples TRBV19 to TRBJ1-6; no clear D. Germline V gene lookup returns CDR1 LNHDA and CDR2 SQIVND (reference sequence). The V gene lost 1 base and the J gene lost 5 bases, with 9 bases spanning the gap. There are 15 residues in the CDR3.

The rearrangement uses TRBV4-1 and TRBJ1-5; 8 nucleotides line up with TRBD1. Germline CDR1 reads MGHRA; CDR2 reads YSYEKL. The CDR3 is 15 amino acids. V shed 2 bases and J 5 bases; nucleotides not matched to a gene: 5. The CDR3 DNA reads as TGCGCCAGCAGCCAACGACAGGGGTATGATCAGCCCCAGCATTTT. It is translated as CASSQRQGYDQPQHF.

This chain links TRBV6-2 or TRBV6-3 with TRBJ2-2; D is possibly TRBD1 (7 bases). The V gene lost 5 bases and the J gene lost 3 bases, with 19 bases spanning the gap. Germline V gives CDR1 MNHEY, CDR2 SVGEGT. The CDR3 extends over 17 amino acids. This chain's CDR3 is CASSDPRGRGDTGELFF. CDR3 coding DNA: TGTGCCAGCAGTGACCCGAGGGGGCGGGGCGACACCGGGGAGCTGTTTTTT.

This sequence joins TRBV3-1 (or the pseudogene TRBV3-2) and TRBJ1-1; D unresolved. The CDR3 covers 13 residues. V lost 0 bases and J lost 5, with 7 bases in between. CDR1 and CDR2 from the germline V gene are LGHDT and YNNKEL (reference sequence). Here the CDR3 DNA reads TGTGCCAGCAGCCAAGAGCCGGGGACTGAAGCTTTCTTT. It encodes CASSQEPGTEAFF.

The rearrangement joins TRBV4-3 to TRBJ1-5; D gene unclear. CDR3 length: 14 amino acids. Germline V lookup: CDR1 LGHNA, CDR2 YSLEER. Trimming left V 3 bases short and J 4 bases short, with 10 bases between. The CDR3 sequence: CASSQNHRNQPQHF. DNA of the CDR3: TGCGCCAGCAGCCAGAACCACAGAAATCAGCCCCAGCATTTT.

The table lists this clone with a count of one. The chain combines TRBV15 with TRBJ2-3; 12 bases agree with TRBD2. This CDR3 is 15 amino acids long. Per the germline V gene, CDR1 is LNHNV and CDR2 is YYDKDF (reference sequence). V gave up 4 bases and J gave up 10 bases; unmatched junction bases: 9. This CDR3 is CATSTASGRASPQYF. The CDR3 nucleotides are TGTGCCACCAGCACGGCTAGCGGGAGGGCCTCTCCGCAGTATTTT.

The rearrangement uses TRBV9 and TRBJ2-5, with TRBD1 matching 12 bases. CDR1 is SGDLS and CDR2 is YYNGEE in the germline V gene. The CDR3 sequence is 15 residues long. Trimming took 2 bases from V and 7 from J; bases not matched to a gene: 6. As DNA, the CDR3 is TGTGCCAGCAGCGTTGGGACAGGGGGCACGGGGACCCAGTACTTC. It encodes CASSVGTGGTGTQYF.

The rearrangement joins TRBV6-5 to TRBJ1-1; D is undetermined. The CDR3 has 13 residues. Deletions cut 5 bases from V and 11 bases from J, with 18 bases between. CDR1 and CDR2 (germline): MNHEY, SVGAGI. The CDR3 is CASSPPLGGAAFF. For the CDR3, the DNA is TGTGCCAGCAGTCCGCCACTGGGTGGAGCTGCTTTCTTT.

The V call is TRBV7-8, the J call TRBJ1-1; no clear D gene. This CDR3 has 15 amino acids. Trimming shortened V by 6 bases and J by 1 base, and 15 bases separated the two germline ends. Per the germline V gene, CDR1 is SGHVS and CDR2 is FQNEAQ. Written as DNA, the CDR3 is TGTGCCAGCAGTTATCCAGGTCGTCAGAACACTGAAGCTTTCTTT. Translated: CASSYPGRQNTEAFF. The full variable domain, with the rest looked up from reference TRBV7-8 and TRBJ1-1, is GAGVSQSPRYKVAKRGQDVALRCDPISGHVSLFWYQQALGQGPEFLTYFQNEAQLDKSGLPSDRFFAERPEGSVSTLKIQRTQQEDSAVYLCASSYPGRQNTEAFFGQGTRLTVV.

The V call is TRBV11-3, the J call TRBJ2-7, with D maybe TRBD2 (6 bases). V was cut by 5 bases and J by 6 bases, with 11 bases left in between. The CDR3 runs to 12 residues. In germline, CDR1 is SGHNT, CDR2 YENEEA. CDR3: CASSPGLGEQYF. The CDR3 DNA follows: TGTGCCAGCAGCCCGGGACTCGGCGAGCAGTACTTC.

The V call is TRBV7-2, the J call TRBJ2-7; 13 nucleotides match TRBD2. This CDR3 is 15 amino acids long. V was pared by 4 bases and J by 0 bases, with 0 bases of the junction left unmatched. Germline lookup yields CDR1 SGHTA and CDR2 FQGNSA. CDR3 amino acids: CASSWTSGSSYEQYF. Written as DNA, the CDR3 is TGTGCCAGCAGCTGGACTAGCGGGAGCTCCTACGAGCAGTACTTC.

This sequence joins TRBV5-6 and TRBJ1-2; D remains ambiguous. Trimming removed 0 bases at V and 10 bases at J, with 7 bases between. There are 11 residues in the CDR3. Germline CDR1 reads SGHDT; CDR2 reads YYEEEE. Here the CDR3 DNA reads TGTGCCAGCAGCTTGGGGGAGTCCTACACCTTC. Residues: CASSLGESYTF. The full variable domain, rest sourced from reference TRBV5-6 and TRBJ1-2, is DAGVTQSPTHLIKTRGQQVTLRCSPKSGHDTVSWYQQALGQGPQFIFQYYEEEERQRGNFPDRFSGHQFPNYSSELNVNALLLGDSALYLCASSLGESYTFGSGTRLTVV.

This clone has a single count. The chain couples TRBV19 to TRBJ2-5; D call uncertain. CDR3 length equals 15 residues. Germline V gene sequence: CDR1 LNHDA, CDR2 SQIVND (reference sequence). V lost 4 bases to trimming and J lost 2 bases, with 14 bases between them. The DNA of the CDR3 is TGTGCCAGTAGTAAGCCCTTCGGGTTACAAGAGACCCAGTACTTC. This sequence encodes CASSKPFGLQETQYF. The complete variable domain, with remaining parts taken from reference TRBV19 and TRBJ2-5, reads DGGITQSPKYLFRKEGQNVTLSCEQNLNHDAMYWYRQDPGQGLRLIYYSQIVNDFQKGDIAEGYSVSREKKESFPLTVTSAQKNPTAFYLCASSKPFGLQETQYFGPGTRLLVL.

In its sample, this clone was seen many times. V usage is TRBV7-9 and J usage is TRBJ1-2; 10 nucleotides line up with TRBD1. The CDR3 is made up of 15 amino acids. J lost 6 bases, V lost 6 bases, and 10 bases had no gene match. Germline CDR1 SEHNR, CDR2 FQNEAQ (reference sequence). The CDR3 here is CASSKGTGVEDGYTF. The CDR3 DNA follows: TGTGCCAGCAGTAAAGGGACAGGGGTTGAAGATGGCTACACCTTC. Variable domain in full (rest from reference TRBV7-9 and TRBJ1-2): DTGVSQNPRHKITKRGQNVTFRCDPISEHNRLYWYRQTLGQGPEFLTYFQNEAQLEKSRLLSDRFSAERPKGSFSTLEIQRTEQGDSAMYLCASSKGTGVEDGYTFGSGTRLTVV.

The chain is built from TRBV28 and TRBJ2-3, with a tentative D call TRBD2 (6 bases). Germline V CDR1 and CDR2: MDHEN, SYDVKM. The germline V and J ends were trimmed by 8 bases and 1 base, with 13 bases remaining between them. The CDR3 loop spans 14 amino acids. The DNA of the CDR3 is TGTGCCAGCTTACTAGGAGGGGGCACAGATACGCAGTATTTT. Amino acids: CASLLGGGTDTQYF.

The chain recombines TRBV9 with TRBJ2-1; TRBD2 aligns across 10 bases. CDR1 SGDLS and CDR2 YYNGEE come from the germline V gene. V was pared by 3 bases and J by 0 bases, with 6 bases of the junction left unmatched. The CDR3 sequence is 17 residues long. Here the CDR3 DNA reads TGTGCCAGCAGCGCCGGGACTAGCGCGAGCTCCTACAATGAGCAGTTCTTC. It translates to CASSAGTSASSYNEQFF.

The V and J genes are TRBV6-4 and TRBJ1-6; 7 bases line up with TRBD1. Trimming took 8 bases from V and 5 from J; bases not matched to a gene: 6. The CDR3 spans 14 residues. The germline V gene encodes CDR1 MRHNA and CDR2 SNTAGT. The CDR3 spells CASPQGTDNSPLHF. CDR3 coding DNA: TGTGCCAGCCCTCAAGGGACAGATAATTCACCCCTCCACTTT.

This clone was counted a single time. V is TRBV7-9 and J is TRBJ1-2, with 9 bases identical to TRBD1. This CDR3 contains 17 residues. CDR1 is SEHNR and CDR2 is FQNEAQ in the germline V gene (reference sequence). The V and J ends lost 3 bases and 2 bases, in that order; junction bases with no gene match: 10. The DNA of the CDR3 is TGTGCCAGCAGCTTCGGACAGGGGAGAACATTAAACTATGGCTACACCTTC. This sequence encodes CASSFGQGRTLNYGYTF.

The rearrangement uses TRBV18 and TRBJ2-2, with no clear D. Germline lookup yields CDR1 KGHSH and CDR2 LQKENI. CDR3 size: 14 residues. V dropped 4 bases and J dropped 1 base, with 7 bases sitting between them. CDR3 amino acids: CASSLVLNTGELFF. CDR3 in DNA: TGTGCCAGCTCACTAGTTCTGAACACCGGGGAGCTGTTTTTT.

J is TRBJ2-7 and V is TRBV6-1, with TRBD1 identical over 7 bases. Germline V gene lookup returns CDR1 MNHNS and CDR2 SASEGT. Losses at the gene ends were 2 bases for V and 6 bases for J; bases not matched to a gene: 10. The CDR3 is 15 residues long. The CDR3 DNA reads TGTGCCAGCAGTGAATCTGGGACAGTACCTTCCGAGCAGTACTTC. Encoded protein: CASSESGTVPSEQYF.

The chain has TRBV9 and TRBJ1-1, with 7 positions matching TRBD1. Per germline, CDR1 SGDLS and CDR2 YYNGEE. The CDR3 sequence is 16 residues long. V was pared by 4 bases and J by 0 bases, with 9 bases of the junction left unmatched. The CDR3 DNA reads TGTGCCAGCAGCCCGATGACGGACAGGTTGAACACTGAAGCTTTCTTT. Translated: CASSPMTDRLNTEAFF.

The CDR3 nucleotides are TGTGCCAGTAGTACGACCGGGACAGGGAAAGAGACCCAGTACTTC. Its translation is CASSTTGTGKETQYF. V is TRBV19 and J is TRBJ2-5, with 9 positions matching TRBD1. The CDR3 consists of 15 residues. The V gene's germline CDR1 is LNHDA and CDR2 SQIVND (reference sequence). J lost 3 bases, V lost 4 bases, and 6 bases had no gene match. Looking up the rest from reference TRBV19 and TRBJ2-5 gives the full variable domain: DGGITQSPKYLFRKEGQNVTLSCEQNLNHDAMYWYRQDPGQGLRLIYYSQIVNDFQKGDIAEGYSVSREKKESFPLTVTSAQKNPTAFYLCASSTTGTGKETQYFGPGTRLLVL.

The chain employs TRBV2 and TRBJ1-2, with 8 bases matching TRBD1. The germline V gene has CDR1 SNHLY and CDR2 FYNNEI. Germline trimming cut 5 bases from V and 3 bases from J; bases unmatched to any gene: 5. The CDR3 has 14 amino acids. The CDR3 DNA follows: TGTGCCAGCAGTACCGGACAGGGCTACTATGGCTACACCTTC. Residues: CASSTGQGYYGYTF.

The chain employs TRBV7-8 and TRBJ2-5; possible D gene TRBD1, 5 bases. The germline CDR1 and CDR2 sequences are SGHVS and FQNEAQ. The CDR3 has 16 amino acids. Between the trimmed V and J ends, which lost 5 bases and 2 bases, there was a span of 18 bases. CDR3 sequence (DNA): TGTGCCAGCAGCCAAACTACCGACAGAAGACAAGAGACCCAGTACTTC. Translated: CASSQTTDRRQETQYF.

The rearrangement uses TRBV7-3 and TRBJ2-2; possibly TRBD2 for D (5 bases). This CDR3 region has 19 residues. CDR1 and CDR2 from the germline V gene are SGHTA and FQGTGA. Trimming removed 5 bases from V and 6 bases from J, with 28 bases in between. The CDR3 DNA sequence: TGTGCCAGCAGCCCCCGAGCCTCACGGGGTTTAGTTTTGTCCGGGGAGCTGTTTTTT. Its translation is CASSPRASRGLVLSGELFF.

Many counts were recorded for this clone. The chain carries TRBV11-3 and TRBJ2-5, with 9 bases that match TRBD1. V shed 4 bases and J 3 bases; nucleotides not matched to a gene: 0. The CDR3 spans 13 residues. CDR1 SGHNT and CDR2 YENEEA come from the germline V gene. The CDR3 DNA is TGTGCCAGCAGCTGGGACAGGGAAGAGACCCAGTACTTC. It yields the protein CASSWDREETQYF.

Details on this clone: Other DNA sequences in the same sample also yield this CDR3. V usage is TRBV11-2 and J usage is TRBJ1-1; D is unresolved. V lost 3 bases, J lost 1 base, and 6 bases lay in between. The germline gives CDR1 SGHAT, CDR2 FQNNGV. The CDR3 runs to 13 residues. The CDR3 sequence: CASSFNRNTEAFF. In DNA form, the CDR3 reads TGTGCCAGCAGCTTTAACAGGAACACTGAAGCTTTCTTT. The entire variable domain, with the rest obtained from reference TRBV11-2 and TRBJ1-1, is as follows: EAGVAQSPRYKIIEKRQSVAFWCNPISGHATLYWYQQILGQGPKLLIQFQNNGVVDDSQLPKDRFSAERLKGVDSTLKIQPAKLEDSAVYLCASSFNRNTEAFFGQGTRLTVV.

This sequence joins TRBV6-6 and TRBJ2-7; no firm D call. The V end lost 5 bases, the J end lost 2 bases, and 13 bases lay between the germline ends. Germline lookup yields CDR1 MNHNY and CDR2 SVGAGI (reference sequence). The CDR3 totals 14 residues. Here the CDR3 DNA reads TGTGCCAGCAGTAAGGCTGGCGGTGCCTACGAGCAGTACTTC. Translation: CASSKAGGAYEQYF.

This chain joins TRBV7-2 and TRBJ2-2, with 7 bases lining up with TRBD1. Germline V gene data show CDR1 as SGHTA and CDR2 as FQGNSA. J gave up 7 bases and V 5 bases, and 10 bases lay outside the gene matches. The CDR3 has 15 amino acids. CDR3 DNA sequence: TGTGCCAGCAGCGAACTAACAGGGGAAGTCGGGGAGCTGTTTTTT. Protein sequence: CASSELTGEVGELFF.